Described below is a single T cell receptor (beta chain) sequence and its context. As yet, its antigen is unknown. CD4+ naive, central memory, regulatory and stem cell-like memory subsets were isolated by sorting on CD45RO/CCR7/CD25/CD127/CD95/CD27. This entry comes from a study of beta chain features in type 1 diabetes. Reverse transcription of all isolated RNA meant that expressed TCRB transcripts were sequenced. Measured with immunoSEQ multiplex PCR; TCRdb has only the in-frame clones, and not every one. The sample lists approximately 600,000 clones, over 10% seen once, with roughly 0.11% in the top ten. The CDR3 extends over 15 amino acids. Germline-derived CDR1 and CDR2 are KGHSH and LQKENI. The J segment lost 2 bases and the V segment lost 2 bases, leaving 3 bases of the junction unmatched. Findings and limits, study-wide: All four CD4+ subsets of Type 1 diabetes patients contained TCRB CDR3s that were moderately but significantly shorter. Patients' naive, central memory and Treg TCRB repertoires seemed closer to one another than those of healthy donors. Patients with type 1 diabetes carried fewer insertions and had more deletions at their VDJ junctions.

Input material: naive CD4+ T cells from blood. V and J are TRBV18 and TRBJ1-2, with TRBD1 matching over 9 bases. This receptor was taken from a young man with type 1 diabetes. This CDR3 reads CASSPRQGENYGYTF. The CDR3 DNA follows: TGTGCCAGCTCACCAAGACAGGGGGAGAACTATGGCTACACCTTC. Full variable domain (outside the CDR3, taken from reference TRBV18 and TRBJ1-2): NAGVMQNPRHLVRRRGQEARLRCSPMKGHSHVYWYRQLPEEGLKFMVYLQKENIIDESGMPKERFSAEFPKEGPSILRIQQVVRGDSAAYFCASSPRQGENYGYTFGSGTRLTVV.